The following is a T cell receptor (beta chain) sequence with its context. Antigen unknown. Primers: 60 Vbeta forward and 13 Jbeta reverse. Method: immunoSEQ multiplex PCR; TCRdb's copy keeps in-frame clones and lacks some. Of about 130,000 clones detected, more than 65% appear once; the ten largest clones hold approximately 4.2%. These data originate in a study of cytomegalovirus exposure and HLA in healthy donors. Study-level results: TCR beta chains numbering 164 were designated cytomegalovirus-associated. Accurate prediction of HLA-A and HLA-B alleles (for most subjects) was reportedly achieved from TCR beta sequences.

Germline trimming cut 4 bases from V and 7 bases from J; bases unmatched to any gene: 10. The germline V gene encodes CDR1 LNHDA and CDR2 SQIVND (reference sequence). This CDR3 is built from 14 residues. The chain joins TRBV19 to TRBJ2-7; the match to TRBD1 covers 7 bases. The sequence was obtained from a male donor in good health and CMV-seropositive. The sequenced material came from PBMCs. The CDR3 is CASSTPGGRGEQYF. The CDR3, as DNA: TGTGCCAGTAGTACCCCAGGGGGTCGGGGAGAGCAGTACTTC.